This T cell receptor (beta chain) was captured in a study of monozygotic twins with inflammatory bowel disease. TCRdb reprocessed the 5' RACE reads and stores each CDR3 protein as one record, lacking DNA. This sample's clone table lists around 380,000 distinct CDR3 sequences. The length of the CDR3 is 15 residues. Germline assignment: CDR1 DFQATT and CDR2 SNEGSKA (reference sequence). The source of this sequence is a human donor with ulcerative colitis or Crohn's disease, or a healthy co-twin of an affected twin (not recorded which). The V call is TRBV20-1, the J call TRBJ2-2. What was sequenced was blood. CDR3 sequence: CSARDIGEETGELFF.